This TCR beta chain is drawn from a study of shared clonotypes between healthy human individuals. Study-level information: With ages of 18 to 49, the donors were two women and a few men.

The donors, healthy adults who were HIV-negative, had experienced no recent acute infections or vaccinations. V dropped 10 bases and J dropped 2; count of bases not matched to a gene: 5. Germline lookup yields CDR1 KGHSH and CDR2 LQKENI. CDR3 size: 13 residues. Note on this clone: What it binds is unknown.

Overall study findings and caveats: The generation probabilities recorded for non-shared clonotypes fell below those of clonotypes shared by all four donors.

Using immunoSEQ multiplex PCR, the repertoire was profiled, and TCRdb retains in-frame clones only, with some absent. The sample carries 2 million to 2.5 million clones, 95% recorded once. The chain is built from TRBV18 and TRBJ1-5; 7 bases align to TRBD1. Sequenced sample: naive CD4+ T cells sorted from blood. As to subset: CD45RA+ positively selected. This receptor was identified in a man aged 18 to 30 in good health. CDR3 in DNA: TGTGCCACCTCTACAGGGGGCAATCAGCCCCAGCATTTT. Amino acids: CATSTGGNQPQHF.